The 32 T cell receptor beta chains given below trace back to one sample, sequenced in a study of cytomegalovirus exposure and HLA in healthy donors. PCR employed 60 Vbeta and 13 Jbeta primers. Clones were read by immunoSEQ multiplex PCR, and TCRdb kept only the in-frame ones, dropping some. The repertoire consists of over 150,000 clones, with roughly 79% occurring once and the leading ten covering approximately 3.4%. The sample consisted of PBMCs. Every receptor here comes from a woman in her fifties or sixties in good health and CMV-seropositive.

The CDR3 here is CASSETGTRASYNEQFF. The CDR3 coding sequence is TGTGCCAGTAGTGAGACCGGGACTAGGGCCTCCTACAATGAGCAGTTCTTC. The chain links TRBV19 to TRBJ2-1; 8 bases fit TRBD2. The length of the CDR3 is 17 residues. Germline V gene lookup returns CDR1 LNHDA and CDR2 SQIVND (reference sequence). The ends lost 5 bases at V and 0 bases at J; junction bases unmatched: 9.

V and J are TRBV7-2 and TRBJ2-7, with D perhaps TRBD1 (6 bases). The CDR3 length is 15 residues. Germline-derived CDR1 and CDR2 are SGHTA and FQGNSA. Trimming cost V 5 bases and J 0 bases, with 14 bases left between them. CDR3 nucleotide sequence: TGTGCCAGCAGCGCCGGACAGTCGAGCTCCTACGAGCAGTACTTC. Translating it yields CASSAGQSSSYEQYF.

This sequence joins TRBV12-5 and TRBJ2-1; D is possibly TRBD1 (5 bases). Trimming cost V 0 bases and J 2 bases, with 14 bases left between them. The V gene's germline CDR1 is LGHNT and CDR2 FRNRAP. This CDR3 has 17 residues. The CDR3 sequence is CASGLVVGAPTYNEQFF. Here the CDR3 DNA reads TGTGCTAGTGGTTTGGTAGTTGGGGCTCCCACCTACAATGAGCAGTTCTTC.

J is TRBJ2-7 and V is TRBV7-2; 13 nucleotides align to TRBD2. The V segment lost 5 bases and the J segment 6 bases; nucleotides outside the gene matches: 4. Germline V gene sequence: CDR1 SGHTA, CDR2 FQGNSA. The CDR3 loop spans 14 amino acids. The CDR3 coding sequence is TGTGCCAGCAGCCCCCGGACTAGCGGGGGCGAGCAGTACTTC. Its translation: CASSPRTSGGEQYF.

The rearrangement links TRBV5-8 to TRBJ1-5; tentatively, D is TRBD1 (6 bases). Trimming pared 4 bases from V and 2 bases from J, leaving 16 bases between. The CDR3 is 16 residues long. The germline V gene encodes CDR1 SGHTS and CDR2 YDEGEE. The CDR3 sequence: CASSRGGQRGNQPQHF. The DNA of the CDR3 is TGTGCCAGCAGCCGAGGGGGTCAGAGGGGCAATCAGCCCCAGCATTTT. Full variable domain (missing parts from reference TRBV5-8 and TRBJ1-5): EAGVTQSPTHLIKTRGQQATLRCSPISGHTSVYWYQQALGLGLQFLLWYDEGEERNRGNFPPRFSGRQFPNYSSELNVNALELEDSALYLCASSRGGQRGNQPQHFGDGTRLSIL.

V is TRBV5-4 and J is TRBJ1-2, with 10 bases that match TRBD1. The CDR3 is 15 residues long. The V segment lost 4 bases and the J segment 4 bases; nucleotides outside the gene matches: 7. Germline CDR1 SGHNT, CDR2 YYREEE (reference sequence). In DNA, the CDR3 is TGTGCCAGCAGCGTATCGACAGGGGGCGGCTATGGCTACACCTTC. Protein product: CASSVSTGGGYGYTF.

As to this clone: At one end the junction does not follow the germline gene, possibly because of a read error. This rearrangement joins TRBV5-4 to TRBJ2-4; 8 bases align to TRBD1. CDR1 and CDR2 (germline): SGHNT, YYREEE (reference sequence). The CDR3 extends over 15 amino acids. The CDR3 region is CAGSSPGQGADSQYF. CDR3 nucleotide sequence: TGTGCCGGCAGCTCCCCCGGACAGGGTGCAGACAGTCAGTACTTC.

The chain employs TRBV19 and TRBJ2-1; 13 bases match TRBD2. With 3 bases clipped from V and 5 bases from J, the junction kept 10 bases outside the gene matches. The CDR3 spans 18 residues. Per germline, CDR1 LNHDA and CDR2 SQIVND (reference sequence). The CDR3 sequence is CASSILGTSGATDNEQFF. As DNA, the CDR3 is TGTGCCAGTAGTATCCTAGGGACTAGCGGGGCCACCGACAATGAGCAGTTCTTC.

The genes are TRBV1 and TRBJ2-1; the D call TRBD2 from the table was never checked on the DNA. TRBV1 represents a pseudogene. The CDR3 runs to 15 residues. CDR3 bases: TGCACCAGCAGCCAAGATAGATCCCCCCACAATGAGCAGTTCTTC. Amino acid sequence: CTSSQDRSPHNEQFF.

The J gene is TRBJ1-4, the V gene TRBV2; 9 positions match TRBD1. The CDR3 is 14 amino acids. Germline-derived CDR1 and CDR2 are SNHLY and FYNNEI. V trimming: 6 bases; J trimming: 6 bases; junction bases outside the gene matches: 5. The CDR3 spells CASRVQGADEKLFF. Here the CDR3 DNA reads TGTGCCAGCAGGGTACAGGGGGCGGATGAAAAACTGTTTTTT.

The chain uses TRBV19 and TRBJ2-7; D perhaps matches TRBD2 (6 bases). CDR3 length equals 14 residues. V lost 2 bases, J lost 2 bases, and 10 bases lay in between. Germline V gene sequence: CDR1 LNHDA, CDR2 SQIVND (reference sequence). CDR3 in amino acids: CASSIRAGPYEQYF. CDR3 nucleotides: TGTGCCAGTAGTATAAGAGCGGGCCCCTACGAGCAGTACTTC.

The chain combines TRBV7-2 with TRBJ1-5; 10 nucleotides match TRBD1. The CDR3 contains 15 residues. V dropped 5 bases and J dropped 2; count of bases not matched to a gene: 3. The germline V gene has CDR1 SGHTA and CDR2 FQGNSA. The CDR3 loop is CASSRDRGGNQPQHF. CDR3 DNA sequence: TGTGCCAGCAGCCGGGACAGGGGAGGCAATCAGCCCCAGCATTTT. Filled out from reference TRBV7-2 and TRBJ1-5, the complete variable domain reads GAGVSQSPSNKVTEKGKDVELRCDPISGHTALYWYRQSLGQGLEFLIYFQGNSAPDKSGLPSDRFSAERTGGSVSTLTIQRTQQEDSAVYLCASSRDRGGNQPQHFGDGTRLSIL.

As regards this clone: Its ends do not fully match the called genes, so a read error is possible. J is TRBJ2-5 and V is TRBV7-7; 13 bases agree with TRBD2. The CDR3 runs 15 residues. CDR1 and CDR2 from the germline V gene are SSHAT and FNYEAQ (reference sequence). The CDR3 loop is CASSRLAGGTETQYF. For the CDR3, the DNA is TGTGCTAGCAGCCGACTAGCGGGGGGAACAGAGACCCAGTACTTC.

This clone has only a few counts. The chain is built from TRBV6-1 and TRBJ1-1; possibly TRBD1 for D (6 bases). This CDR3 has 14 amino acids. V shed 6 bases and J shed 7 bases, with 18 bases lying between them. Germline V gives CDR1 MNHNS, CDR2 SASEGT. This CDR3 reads CASRAPGTLHEAFF. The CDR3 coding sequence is TGTGCCAGCAGAGCCCCCGGGACACTCCATGAAGCTTTCTTT.

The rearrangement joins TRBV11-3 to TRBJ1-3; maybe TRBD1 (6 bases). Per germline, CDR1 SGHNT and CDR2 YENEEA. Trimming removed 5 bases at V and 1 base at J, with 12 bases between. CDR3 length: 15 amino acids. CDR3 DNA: TGTGCCAGCAGCCGTACAGGGAGTTCTGGAAACACCATATATTTT. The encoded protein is CASSRTGSSGNTIYF.

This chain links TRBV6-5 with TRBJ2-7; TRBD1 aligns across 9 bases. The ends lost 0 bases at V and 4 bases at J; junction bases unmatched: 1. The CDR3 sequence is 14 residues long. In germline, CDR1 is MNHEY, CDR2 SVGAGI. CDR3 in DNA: TGTGCCAGCAGTTACTCGGACAGGGGATACGAGCAGTACTTC. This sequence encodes CASSYSDRGYEQYF.

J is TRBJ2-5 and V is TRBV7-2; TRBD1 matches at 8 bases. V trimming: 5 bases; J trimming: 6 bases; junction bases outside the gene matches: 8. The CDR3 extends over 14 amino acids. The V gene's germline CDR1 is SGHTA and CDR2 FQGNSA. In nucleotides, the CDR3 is TGTGCCAGCAGCCCGGGGCAGGGGGCGAAGACCCAGTACTTC. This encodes CASSPGQGAKTQYF.

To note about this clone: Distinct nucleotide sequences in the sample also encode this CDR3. DNA for the CDR3: TGTGCCAGCAGCTTATTCCCTCCCAGGAATCTTGAAAAACTGTTTTTT. It specifies CASSLFPPRNLEKLFF. The chain links TRBV7-2 to TRBJ1-4, with D unresolved. Germline lookup yields CDR1 SGHTA and CDR2 FQGNSA. V lost 2 bases to trimming and J lost 7 bases, with 17 bases between them. The CDR3 covers 16 residues.

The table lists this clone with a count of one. CDR3 DNA: TGTGCCAGCAGTGAAGTAGGATCGCTAGCGGGCGGGTTTACGGATTACTTC. This sequence encodes CASSEVGSLAGGFTDYF. The chain combines TRBV2 with TRBJ2-4; 8 positions match TRBD2. The V and J ends lost 1 base and 16 bases, in that order; junction bases with no gene match: 21. The V gene's germline CDR1 is SNHLY and CDR2 FYNNEI. The CDR3 is 17 amino acids. The whole variable domain, filled in from reference TRBV2 and TRBJ2-4, reads EPEVTQTPSHQVTQMGQEVILRCVPISNHLYFYWYRQILGQKVEFLVSFYNNEISEKSEIFDDQFSVERPDGSNFTLKIRSTKLEDSAMYFCASSEVGSLAGGFTDYFGAGTRLSVL.

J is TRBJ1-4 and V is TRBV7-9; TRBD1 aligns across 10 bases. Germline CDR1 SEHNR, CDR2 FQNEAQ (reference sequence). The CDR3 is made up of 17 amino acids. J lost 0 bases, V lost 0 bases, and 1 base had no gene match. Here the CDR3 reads CASSLADRGSTNEKLFF. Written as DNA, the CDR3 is TGTGCCAGCAGCTTAGCGGACAGGGGGTCAACTAATGAAAAACTGTTTTTT.

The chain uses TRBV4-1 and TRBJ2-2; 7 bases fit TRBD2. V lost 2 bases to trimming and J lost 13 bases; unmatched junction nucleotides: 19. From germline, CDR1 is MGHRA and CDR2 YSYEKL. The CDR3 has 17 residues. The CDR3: CASSQRSTSETPGSLFF. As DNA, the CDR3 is TGCGCCAGCAGCCAACGTTCCACTAGCGAGACCCCGGGGTCGCTGTTTTTT.

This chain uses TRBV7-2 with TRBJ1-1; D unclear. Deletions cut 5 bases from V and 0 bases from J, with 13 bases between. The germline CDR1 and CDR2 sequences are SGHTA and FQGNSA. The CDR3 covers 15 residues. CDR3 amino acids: CASSQDGLMNTEAFF. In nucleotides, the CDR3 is TGTGCCAGCAGCCAAGATGGGCTTATGAACACTGAAGCTTTCTTT. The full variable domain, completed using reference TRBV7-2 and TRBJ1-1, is GAGVSQSPSNKVTEKGKDVELRCDPISGHTALYWYRQSLGQGLEFLIYFQGNSAPDKSGLPSDRFSAERTGGSVSTLTIQRTQQEDSAVYLCASSQDGLMNTEAFFGQGTRLTVV.

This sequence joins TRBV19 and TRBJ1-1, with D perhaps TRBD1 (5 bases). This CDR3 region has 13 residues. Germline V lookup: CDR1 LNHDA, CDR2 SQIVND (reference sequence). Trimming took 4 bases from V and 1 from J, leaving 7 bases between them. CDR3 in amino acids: CASSRTRNTEAFF. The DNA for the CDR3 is TGTGCCAGTAGTAGGACAAGGAACACTGAAGCTTTCTTT. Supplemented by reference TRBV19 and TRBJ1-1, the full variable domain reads DGGITQSPKYLFRKEGQNVTLSCEQNLNHDAMYWYRQDPGQGLRLIYYSQIVNDFQKGDIAEGYSVSREKKESFPLTVTSAQKNPTAFYLCASSRTRNTEAFFGQGTRLTVV.

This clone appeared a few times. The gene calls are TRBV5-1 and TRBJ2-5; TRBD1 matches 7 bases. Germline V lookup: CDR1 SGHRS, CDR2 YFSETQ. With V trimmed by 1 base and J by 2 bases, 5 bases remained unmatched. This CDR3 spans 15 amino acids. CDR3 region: CASSLRTGIQETQYF. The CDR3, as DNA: TGCGCCAGCAGCTTGAGGACAGGAATTCAAGAGACCCAGTACTTC.

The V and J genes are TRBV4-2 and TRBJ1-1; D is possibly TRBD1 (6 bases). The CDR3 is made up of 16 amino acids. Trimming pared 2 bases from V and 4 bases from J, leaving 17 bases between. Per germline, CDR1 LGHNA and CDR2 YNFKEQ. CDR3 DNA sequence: TGTGCCAGCAGCCAACCCGGACAGAGCGGGGGCACTGAAGCTTTCTTT. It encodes CASSQPGQSGGTEAFF.

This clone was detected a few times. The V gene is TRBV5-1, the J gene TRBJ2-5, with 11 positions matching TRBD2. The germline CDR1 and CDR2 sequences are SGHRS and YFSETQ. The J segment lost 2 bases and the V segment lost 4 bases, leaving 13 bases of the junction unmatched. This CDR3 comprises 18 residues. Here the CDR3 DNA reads TGCGCCAGCAGCCGGGGACTAGCGGAGCCAACGTCGCAAGAGACCCAGTACTTC. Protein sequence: CASSRGLAEPTSQETQYF.

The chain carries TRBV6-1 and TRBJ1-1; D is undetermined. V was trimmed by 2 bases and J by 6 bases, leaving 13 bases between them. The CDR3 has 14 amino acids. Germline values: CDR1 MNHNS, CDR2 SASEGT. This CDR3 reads CASSEREGSAEAFF. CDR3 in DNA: TGTGCCAGCAGTGAACGGGAGGGTTCGGCTGAAGCTTTCTTT.

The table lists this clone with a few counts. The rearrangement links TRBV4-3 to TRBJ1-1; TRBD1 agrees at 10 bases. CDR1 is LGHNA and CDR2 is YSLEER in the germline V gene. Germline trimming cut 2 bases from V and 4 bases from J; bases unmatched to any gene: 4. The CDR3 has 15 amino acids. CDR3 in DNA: TGCGCCAGCAGCCAATTCGGACAGGGGGGCACTGAAGCTTTCTTT. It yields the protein CASSQFGQGGTEAFF.

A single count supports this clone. In nucleotides, the CDR3 is TGTGCCAGCAGCGTAGAGGGACAGGGGCCCTATGGCTACACCTTC. Amino acids: CASSVEGQGPYGYTF. The V gene is TRBV9, the J gene TRBJ1-2; 10 bases are shared with TRBD1. This CDR3 region has 15 residues. V lost 0 bases and J lost 4; bases outside the gene matches: 3. From germline, CDR1 is SGDLS and CDR2 YYNGEE.

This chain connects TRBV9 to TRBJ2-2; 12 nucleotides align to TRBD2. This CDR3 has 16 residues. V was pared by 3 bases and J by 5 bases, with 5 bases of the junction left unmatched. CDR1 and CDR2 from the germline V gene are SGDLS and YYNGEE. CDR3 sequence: CASSGLAGEATGELFF. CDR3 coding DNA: TGTGCCAGCAGCGGACTAGCGGGAGAGGCGACCGGGGAGCTGTTTTTT.

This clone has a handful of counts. In DNA, the CDR3 is TGCGCCAGCAGCTTGGAAGGGAGAGGTGAAGCTTTCTTT. Protein product: CASSLEGRGEAFF. This chain uses TRBV5-1 with TRBJ1-1; D call uncertain. Germline V gives CDR1 SGHRS, CDR2 YFSETQ. Trimming left V 0 bases short and J 7 bases short, with 10 bases between. This CDR3 comprises 13 residues.

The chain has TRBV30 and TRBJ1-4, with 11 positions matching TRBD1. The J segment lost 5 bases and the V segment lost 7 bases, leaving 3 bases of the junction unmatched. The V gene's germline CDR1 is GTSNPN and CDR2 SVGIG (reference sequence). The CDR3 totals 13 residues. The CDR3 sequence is CASGTGGNEKLFF. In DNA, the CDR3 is TGTGCCTCTGGGACAGGGGGGAATGAAAAACTGTTTTTT.